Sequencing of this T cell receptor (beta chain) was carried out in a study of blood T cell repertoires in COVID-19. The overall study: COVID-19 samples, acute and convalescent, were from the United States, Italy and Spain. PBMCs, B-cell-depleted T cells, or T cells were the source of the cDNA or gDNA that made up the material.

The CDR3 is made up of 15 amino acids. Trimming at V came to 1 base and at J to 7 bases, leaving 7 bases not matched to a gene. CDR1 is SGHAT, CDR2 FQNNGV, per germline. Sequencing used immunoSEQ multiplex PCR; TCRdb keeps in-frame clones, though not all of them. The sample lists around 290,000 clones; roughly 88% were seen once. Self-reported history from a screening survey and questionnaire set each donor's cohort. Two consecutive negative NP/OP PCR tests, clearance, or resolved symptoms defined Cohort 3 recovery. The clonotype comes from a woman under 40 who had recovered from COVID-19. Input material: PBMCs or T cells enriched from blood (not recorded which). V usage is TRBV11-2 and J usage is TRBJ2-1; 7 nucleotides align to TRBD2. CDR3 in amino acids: CASSLVSGGENEQFF. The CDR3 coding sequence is TGTGCCAGCAGCTTAGTGAGTGGGGGGGAAAATGAGCAGTTCTTC.